What follows are 6 T cell receptor beta chains derived from one specimen sequenced in a study of post-analysis software for immune sequencing data. TCR beta cDNA libraries included unique molecular identifiers. TCRdb re-called the PCR reads through MiXCR, storing one row per CDR3 protein. The table includes some 160,000 distinct CDR3 sequences, around 36% detected once. This material consisted of blood, taken after autologous hematopoietic stem cell transplantation. The receptors derive from a girl aged 5-17 years with multiple sclerosis.

J is TRBJ2-5 and V is TRBV20-1; D possibly uses TRBD1 or TRBD2 (6 bases each). The CDR3 extends over 16 amino acids. Germline loops: CDR1 DFQATT, CDR2 SNEGSKA (reference sequence). Here the CDR3 DNA reads TGCAGCGAACGAGGGGGGCCAGGGGCGTACCAAGAGACCCAGTACTTC. This gives the protein CSERGGPGAYQETQYF.

This clonotype was picked up a small number of times. V is TRBV3-1 and J is TRBJ1-5; D gene ambiguous. This CDR3 spans 13 amino acids. Germline CDR1 LGHDT, CDR2 YNNKEL (reference sequence). V was pared by 1 base and J by 3 bases, with 4 bases between. CDR3 sequence (DNA): TGTGCCAGCAGCCAAGGGTTCAATCAGCCCCAGCATTTT. It specifies CASSQGFNQPQHF.

The chain couples TRBV29-1 to TRBJ1-1; no definite D call. Germline assignment: CDR1 SQVTM and CDR2 ANQGSEA. With 7 bases removed from V and 6 bases from J, the gap between germline ends came to 18 bases. There are 13 residues in the CDR3. CDR3 bases: TGCAGCGGGTGGCTTACAGCCCAACCTGAAGCTTTCTTT. Translating gives CSGWLTAQPEAFF.

This clonotype is a singleton in its sample. J is TRBJ2-1 and V is TRBV24-1; D is ambiguous. The CDR3 runs to 13 residues. CDR1 and CDR2 from the germline V gene are KGHDR and SFDVKD. The germline V and J ends were trimmed by 5 bases and 6 bases, with 10 bases remaining between them. The CDR3 DNA is TGTGCCACCAGTGCGAAGTGGGCCAATGAGCAGTTCTTC. Protein product: CATSAKWANEQFF.

This clonotype was seen once. V gene TRBV18 combines with J gene TRBJ2-1; 8 bases are a match to TRBD2. Germline V CDR1 and CDR2: KGHSH, LQKENI. J was trimmed by 8 bases and V by 1 base; bases with no gene match: 10. This CDR3 is 16 amino acids long. For the CDR3, the DNA is TGTGCCAGCTCACCACTTTACCAGCGGGAGCACCATGAGCAGTTCTTC. Its protein is CASSPLYQREHHEQFF.

This clonotype was observed a few times. This chain joins TRBV20-1 and TRBJ2-4; D call uncertain. V was shortened by 1 base and J by 3 bases, with 10 bases between the two germline ends. CDR1 is DFQATT, CDR2 SNEGSKA, per germline (reference sequence). CDR3 size: 14 residues. The CDR3 loop reads CSARAQLGKNIQYF. CDR3 DNA sequence: TGCAGTGCTAGAGCCCAGTTAGGCAAAAACATTCAGTACTTC.